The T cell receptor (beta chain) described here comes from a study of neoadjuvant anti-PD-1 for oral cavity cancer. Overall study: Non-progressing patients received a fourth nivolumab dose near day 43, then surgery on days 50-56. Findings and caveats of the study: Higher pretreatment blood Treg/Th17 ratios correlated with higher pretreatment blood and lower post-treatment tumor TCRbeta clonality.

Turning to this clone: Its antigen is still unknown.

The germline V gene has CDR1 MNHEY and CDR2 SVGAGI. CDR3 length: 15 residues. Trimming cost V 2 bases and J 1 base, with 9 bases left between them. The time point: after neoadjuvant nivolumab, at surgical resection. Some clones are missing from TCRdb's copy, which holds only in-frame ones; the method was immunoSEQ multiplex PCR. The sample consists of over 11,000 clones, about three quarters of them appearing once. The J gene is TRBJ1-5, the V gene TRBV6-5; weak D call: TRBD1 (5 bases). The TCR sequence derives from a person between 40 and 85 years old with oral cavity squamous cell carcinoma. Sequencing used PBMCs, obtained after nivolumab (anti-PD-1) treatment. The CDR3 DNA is TGTGCCAGCAGTTACGGTTGGGGGAGCAATCAGCCCCAGCATTTT. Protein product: CASSYGWGSNQPQHF.